Below, 27 T cell receptor beta chains from the same sample are listed, as sequenced in a study of blood T cell repertoires in COVID-19. The protocol was immunoSEQ multiplex PCR, while the TCRdb copy is restricted to in-frame clones and leaves out a portion. The sample consists of about 200,000 clones, approximately 88% of them appearing once. Sequencing was carried out using peripheral blood. All receptors come from a man aged 40-49 years with acute or convalescent COVID-19.

The rearrangement joins TRBV7-2 to TRBJ1-2, with no clear D. Germline-derived CDR1 and CDR2 are SGHTA and FQGNSA. CDR3 length: 14 amino acids. Trimming left V 5 bases short and J 6 bases short, with 16 bases between. The CDR3 is CASSTWPIQDGYTF. In nucleotides, the CDR3 is TGTGCCAGCAGCACCTGGCCCATTCAGGATGGCTACACCTTC.

The count of this clone is one. V and J are TRBV11-2 and TRBJ2-1; possible D gene TRBD2, 5 bases. The germline V gene has CDR1 SGHAT and CDR2 FQNNGV. There are 14 residues in the CDR3. Trimming took off 4 bases at V and 7 bases at J, with 14 bases between the two ends. CDR3 sequence reads: CASSSGVVGNEQFF. In nucleotides, the CDR3 is TGTGCCAGCAGCTCCGGGGTGGTCGGAAATGAGCAGTTCTTC.

This sequence joins TRBV25-1 and TRBJ1-2; 11 bases map to TRBD1. CDR1 is MGHDK and CDR2 is SYGVNS in the germline V gene. The trim removed 2 bases at V and 7 bases at J, leaving 3 bases unmatched. The CDR3 length is 14 residues. In DNA form, the CDR3 reads TGTGCCAGCAGTGAAGGACAGGGGGCATCTGGCTACACCTTC. Translation: CASSEGQGASGYTF.

This clone occurred a few times. This chain links TRBV12-3 or TRBV12-4 with TRBJ2-3; D gene unclear. The V and J ends lost 2 bases and 5 bases respectively, with 8 bases between them. The CDR3 extends over 13 amino acids. CDR3 DNA: TGTGCCAGCAGTTTATCCCCGAGAGATACGCAGTATTTT. It is translated as CASSLSPRDTQYF.

The V gene is TRBV7-6, the J gene TRBJ1-1; 9 nucleotides align to TRBD1. Germline V CDR1 and CDR2: SGHVS, FNYEAQ. The CDR3 is made up of 15 amino acids. With 5 bases clipped from V and 1 base from J, the junction kept 5 bases outside the gene matches. The chain's CDR3 is CASSKEQGANTEAFF. As DNA, the CDR3 is TGTGCCAGCAGCAAAGAACAGGGGGCGAACACTGAAGCTTTCTTT.

The chain links TRBV4-1 to TRBJ2-7, with 9 bases aligning to TRBD2. The CDR3 loop spans 17 amino acids. Trimming cost V 4 bases and J 5 bases; bases outside gene matches: 15. The germline CDR1 and CDR2 sequences are MGHRA and YSYEKL. CDR3 bases: TGCGCCAGCAGCCCTGGTATTTTTGCGGGAGGGCTCCACGAGCAGTACTTC. Amino acids: CASSPGIFAGGLHEQYF.

The V and J genes are TRBV27 and TRBJ1-1, with no clear D. CDR1 is MNHEY, CDR2 SMNVEV, per germline (reference sequence). The V and J ends lost 6 bases and 3 bases respectively, with 11 bases between them. The CDR3 has 13 amino acids. The CDR3 coding sequence is TGTGCCAGCAGCCCGTCAGGATACACTGAAGCTTTCTTT. Its protein is CASSPSGYTEAFF.

The chain employs TRBV7-2 and TRBJ1-5; no clear D. CDR1 and CDR2 (germline): SGHTA, FQGNSA. The ends were cut back, 1 base at V and 1 base at J, with 14 bases in the middle. The length of the CDR3 is 17 residues. The CDR3 sequence: CASSLVGGPGSNQPQHF. CDR3 sequence (DNA): TGTGCCAGCAGCTTAGTAGGCGGCCCCGGGAGCAATCAGCCCCAGCATTTT.

The chain recombines TRBV2 with TRBJ2-5; the match to TRBD2 covers 11 bases. V lost 3 bases, J lost 6 bases, and 12 bases stayed unmatched. The CDR3 has 17 residues. CDR1 is SNHLY and CDR2 is FYNNEI in the germline V gene. CDR3 sequence (DNA): TGTGCCAGCAGTGAGATAGCGGGAGGGCCGGTTAGGAAGACCCAGTACTTC. Translating gives CASSEIAGGPVRKTQYF.

V and J are TRBV27 and TRBJ2-7; D is uncertain. The length of the CDR3 is 15 residues. Germline-derived CDR1 and CDR2 are MNHEY and SMNVEV (reference sequence). The V end was cut by 2 bases, the J end by 7 bases, with 18 bases between. CDR3 sequence reads: CASSLRVSSAGEQYF. The CDR3 nucleotides are TGTGCCAGCAGTTTACGGGTCAGCTCGGCCGGGGAGCAGTACTTC.

The table lists this clone with many counts. This chain links TRBV5-4 with TRBJ2-1, with D perhaps matching TRBD2 (5 bases). Per the germline V gene, CDR1 is SGHNT and CDR2 is YYREEE (reference sequence). Between the trimmed V and J ends, which lost 3 bases and 8 bases, there was a span of 6 bases. The CDR3 is made up of 11 amino acids. The chain's CDR3 is CASSSRDEQFF. The CDR3 nucleotides read TGTGCCAGCAGCTCGAGGGATGAGCAGTTCTTC.

The V call is TRBV5-5, the J call TRBJ1-1; 7 bases align to TRBD1. CDR1 and CDR2 (germline): SGHKS, YYEKEE (reference sequence). V lost 3 bases to trimming and J lost 3 bases; unmatched junction nucleotides: 8. The CDR3 contains 15 residues. Written as DNA, the CDR3 is TGTGCCAGCAGCTCTGACCCAACAGGGGACACTGAAGCTTTCTTT. It is translated as CASSSDPTGDTEAFF.

This sequence joins TRBV28 and TRBJ1-5; 7 positions agree with TRBD1. The V and J ends lost 8 bases and 0 bases, in that order; junction bases with no gene match: 10. The CDR3 sequence is 16 residues long. In germline, CDR1 is MDHEN, CDR2 SYDVKM. CDR3 sequence reads: CASGGQWEYSNQPQHF. CDR3 coding DNA: TGTGCCAGCGGGGGACAGTGGGAGTATAGCAATCAGCCCCAGCATTTT.

The J gene is TRBJ2-7, the V gene TRBV3-1 (or the pseudogene TRBV3-2); D unclear. This CDR3 has 13 amino acids. CDR1 is LGHDT and CDR2 is YNNKEL in the germline V gene (reference sequence). The V and J ends lost 1 base and 7 bases respectively, with 11 bases between them. The CDR3 DNA is TGTGCCAGCAGCCAAGGAGGCGTTAAGGAGCAGTACTTC. Its protein product is CASSQGGVKEQYF.

V usage is TRBV2 and J usage is TRBJ1-3; D gene uncertain. Looked up from germline, CDR1 is SNHLY and CDR2 is FYNNEI. The CDR3 has 16 residues. With 3 bases removed from V and 1 base from J, the gap between germline ends came to 13 bases. Here the CDR3 DNA reads TGTGCCAGCAGTGACACGAAAGCCCCGTCTGGAAACACCATATATTTT. Translating it yields CASSDTKAPSGNTIYF. Based on the CDR3 plus reference TRBV2 and TRBJ1-3, the full variable domain is EPEVTQTPSHQVTQMGQEVILRCVPISNHLYFYWYRQILGQKVEFLVSFYNNEISEKSEIFDDQFSVERPDGSNFTLKIRSTKLEDSAMYFCASSDTKAPSGNTIYFGEGSWLTVV.

This sequence joins TRBV6-5 and TRBJ2-1; 10 bases are shared with TRBD2. This CDR3 spans 16 amino acids. Germline V lookup: CDR1 MNHEY, CDR2 SVGAGI. V lost 4 bases and J lost 2; bases outside the gene matches: 5. The CDR3 DNA reads TGTGCCAGCAGTTCCCCTAGCGGGAGACCCTACAATGAGCAGTTCTTC. As protein: CASSSPSGRPYNEQFF.

J is TRBJ2-3 and V is TRBV19, with 13 bases aligning to TRBD2. The CDR3 runs 16 residues. After removal of 5 bases from V and 3 bases from J, the junction contained 5 bases not matched to a gene. Per the germline V gene, CDR1 is LNHDA and CDR2 is SQIVND (reference sequence). For the CDR3, the DNA is TGTGCCAGTAGTCAGGGACTAGCGGGGTCAACAGATACGCAGTATTTT. Translated, it gives CASSQGLAGSTDTQYF.

V and J are TRBV13 and TRBJ1-6; the match to TRBD1 covers 7 bases. V was pared by 5 bases and J by 3 bases, with 7 bases of the junction left unmatched. The CDR3 is 16 residues long. Germline lookup yields CDR1 PRHDT and CDR2 FYEKMQ (reference sequence). The CDR3 here is CASSPRWDSYNSPLHF. The CDR3 coding sequence is TGTGCCAGCAGCCCACGCTGGGACAGCTATAATTCACCCCTCCACTTT. Full variable domain (missing parts from reference TRBV13 and TRBJ1-6): AAGVIQSPRHLIKEKRETATLKCYPIPRHDTVYWYQQGPGQDPQFLISFYEKMQSDKGSIPDRFSAQQFSDYHSELNMSSLELGDSALYFCASSPRWDSYNSPLHFGNGTRLTVT.

The chain combines TRBV5-4 with TRBJ2-1; D remains ambiguous. V was cut by 4 bases and J by 7 bases, with 15 bases left in between. This CDR3 has 14 amino acids. Germline V gene data show CDR1 as SGHNT and CDR2 as YYREEE (reference sequence). CDR3: CASSAKLVWNEQFF. CDR3 in DNA: TGTGCCAGCAGCGCCAAATTAGTTTGGAATGAGCAGTTCTTC.

The chain employs TRBV7-2 and TRBJ2-7, with D tentatively TRBD2 (6 bases). Germline CDR1 is SGHTA and CDR2 is FQGNSA. CDR3 length equals 16 residues. Trimming took 3 bases from V and 2 from J, leaving 17 bases between them. The CDR3 DNA follows: TGTGCCAGCAGCTTCACATTAGCGGAGAGGACCTACGAGCAGTACTTC. Translated: CASSFTLAERTYEQYF.

This clone has more than one count but fewer than ten. The genes are TRBV4-1 and TRBJ2-3; D not certain. Germline V gives CDR1 MGHRA, CDR2 YSYEKL. The CDR3 consists of 14 residues. The ends were cut back, 4 bases at V and 3 bases at J, with 11 bases in the middle. In DNA form, the CDR3 reads TGCGCCAGCAGCCGAGCCTTCGGGACAGATACGCAGTATTTT. Translated, it gives CASSRAFGTDTQYF.

This clone was found once. This chain links TRBV10-3 with TRBJ2-3; tentatively, D is TRBD2 (6 bases). Germline V gene data show CDR1 as ENHRY and CDR2 as SYGVKD. This CDR3 region has 16 residues. The ends were cut back, 10 bases at V and 0 bases at J, with 20 bases in the middle. CDR3: CATFSPGLLSTDTQYF. CDR3 DNA: TGTGCCACTTTTTCTCCGGGACTTCTAAGCACAGATACGCAGTATTTT.

V usage is TRBV7-2 and J usage is TRBJ1-3; D gene uncertain. Per the germline V gene, CDR1 is SGHTA and CDR2 is FQGNSA. The CDR3 runs to 15 residues. V was clipped by 5 bases and J by 2 bases, with 13 bases between them. This CDR3 is CASSEIGRTGNTIYF. The CDR3 coding sequence is TGTGCCAGCAGCGAAATCGGGAGGACTGGAAACACCATATATTTT.

This clone was detected only once. The rearrangement joins TRBV7-9 to TRBJ2-1, with 8 bases matching TRBD1. Germline trimming cut 2 bases from V and 4 bases from J; bases unmatched to any gene: 7. Germline CDR1 and CDR2: SEHNR and FQNEAQ (reference sequence). This CDR3 has 16 amino acids. In nucleotides, the CDR3 is TGTGCCAGCAGCTTACCCCAGGGGGCGTCTTACAATGAGCAGTTCTTC. This sequence encodes CASSLPQGASYNEQFF.

The chain is built from TRBV7-9 and TRBJ2-7; D gene ambiguous. The V end lost 5 bases, the J end lost 9 bases, and 11 bases lay between the germline ends. Germline V lookup: CDR1 SEHNR, CDR2 FQNEAQ (reference sequence). The CDR3 totals 11 residues. The CDR3: CASSPERWQYF. The CDR3 bases are TGTGCCAGCAGCCCCGAGCGTTGGCAGTACTTC.

The CDR3 loop is CAWKQATNEKLFF. In nucleotides, the CDR3 is TGTGCCTGGAAGCAGGCCACTAATGAAAAACTGTTTTTT. The chain joins TRBV30 to TRBJ1-4, with D uncertain. V was shortened by 4 bases and J by 2 bases, with 8 bases between the two germline ends. Germline CDR1 GTSNPN, CDR2 SVGIG (reference sequence). The CDR3 is 13 residues long.

The chain has TRBV19 and TRBJ2-6, with TRBD1 as a possible D gene (6 bases). The CDR3 sequence is 18 residues long. V lost 5 bases and J lost 3, with 20 bases in between. The germline CDR1 and CDR2 sequences are LNHDA and SQIVND (reference sequence). The chain's CDR3 is CASSAELRGIGGANVLTF. CDR3 nucleotide sequence: TGTGCCAGTAGTGCAGAGCTCAGGGGTATAGGTGGGGCCAACGTCCTGACTTTC.